The 23 T cell receptor beta chains reported below all come from one sample, sequenced in a study of T cell responses to AZD1222 COVID-19 vaccine. The method was immunoSEQ multiplex PCR; TCRdb's version includes in-frame clones alone and lacks a portion of them. The sample shows over 100,000 clones, roughly 88% of them seen only once. The source was peripheral blood, collected on day 0 of AZD1222 vaccination. The origin of the receptors is an adult in good health.

The chain links TRBV28 to TRBJ2-5; 15 bases are shared with TRBD2. Trimming at V came to 8 bases and at J to 4 bases, leaving 8 bases not matched to a gene. In germline, CDR1 is MDHEN, CDR2 SYDVKM. There are 16 residues in the CDR3. DNA of the CDR3: TGTGCCAGCTCCGGACTAGCGGGGGGGCCGTTAGAGACCCAGTACTTC. It codes for CASSGLAGGPLETQYF.

The gene calls are TRBV7-2 and TRBJ2-5; 7 bases map to TRBD2. Looked up from germline, CDR1 is SGHTA and CDR2 is FQGNSA. The V and J ends lost 0 bases and 6 bases, in that order; junction bases with no gene match: 4. The CDR3 loop spans 14 amino acids. The DNA for the CDR3 is TGTGCCAGCAGCTTAGCGGGGGGGAGTAAGACCCAGTACTTC. Encoded protein: CASSLAGGSKTQYF.

V is TRBV5-8 and J is TRBJ1-1; D is perhaps TRBD1 (6 bases). Trimming removed 5 bases at V and 1 base at J, with 15 bases between. This CDR3 has 15 residues. Per germline, CDR1 SGHTS and CDR2 YDEGEE. The CDR3 DNA is TGTGCCAGCAGTCCCCGGGGGGCCGCGAACACTGAAGCTTTCTTT. This sequence encodes CASSPRGAANTEAFF.

The J gene is TRBJ1-2, the V gene TRBV6-1; no reliable D call. V lost 1 base and J lost 4, with 10 bases in between. The CDR3 extends over 14 amino acids. Germline CDR1 MNHNS, CDR2 SASEGT. The CDR3 region is CASSEVGYGYGYTF. The DNA for the CDR3 is TGTGCCAGCAGTGAAGTCGGGTATGGCTATGGCTACACCTTC.

J is TRBJ1-2 and V is TRBV29-1; D remains ambiguous. CDR1 is SQVTM, CDR2 ANQGSEA, per germline. The CDR3 runs to 14 residues. V was shortened by 3 bases and J by 2 bases, with 13 bases between the two germline ends. The CDR3 sequence: CSVEMGSKNYGYTF. In nucleotides, the CDR3 is TGCAGCGTTGAGATGGGCTCTAAAAACTATGGCTACACCTTC.

This clone is termed medium-sized. The J gene is TRBJ2-1, the V gene TRBV27, with D uncertain. The CDR3 is 15 residues long. The germline gives CDR1 MNHEY, CDR2 SMNVEV (reference sequence). Trimming took 2 bases from V and 0 from J, leaving 8 bases between them. In DNA form, the CDR3 reads TGTGCCAGCAGTTTACTGGGCGGCTCCTACAATGAGCAGTTCTTC. Residues: CASSLLGGSYNEQFF.

The V call is TRBV7-2, the J call TRBJ1-1; 8 bases fit TRBD1. The CDR3 has 14 amino acids. Looked up from germline, CDR1 is SGHTA and CDR2 is FQGNSA. V lost 0 bases to trimming and J lost 6 bases; unmatched junction nucleotides: 3. The CDR3 DNA reads as TGTGCCAGCAGCTTAGCTCGGACAGGGTCTGAAGCTTTCTTT. This encodes CASSLARTGSEAFF. Full variable domain (missing parts from reference TRBV7-2 and TRBJ1-1): GAGVSQSPSNKVTEKGKDVELRCDPISGHTALYWYRQSLGQGLEFLIYFQGNSAPDKSGLPSDRFSAERTGGSVSTLTIQRTQQEDSAVYLCASSLARTGSEAFFGQGTRLTVV.

In its sample, this clone was seen a few times. The chain carries TRBV23-1 and TRBJ1-1; D perhaps matches TRBD1 (6 bases). TRBV23-1 qualifies as an ORF whose function is uncertain. V was pared by 3 bases and J by 4 bases, with 15 bases between. This CDR3 has 15 amino acids. The CDR3 reads CASSQYPGASTEAFF. In nucleotides, the CDR3 is TGCGCCAGCAGTCAGTATCCGGGGGCGAGCACTGAAGCTTTCTTT.

The chain carries TRBV9 and TRBJ2-1, with TRBD2 identical over 7 bases. This CDR3 has 14 amino acids. V lost 4 bases to trimming and J lost 5 bases; unmatched junction nucleotides: 6. Germline CDR1 and CDR2: SGDLS and YYNGEE. CDR3 nucleotides: TGTGCCAGCAGCTCCCGGGACTACAACAATGAGCAGTTCTTC. This sequence encodes CASSSRDYNNEQFF. The full variable domain, in which reference TRBV9 and TRBJ2-1 provide the parts outside the CDR3, is DSGVTQTPKHLITATGQRVTLRCSPRSGDLSVYWYQQSLDQGLQFLIQYYNGEERAKGNILERFSAQQFPDLHSELNLSSLELGDSALYFCASSSRDYNNEQFFGPGTRLTVL.

The CDR3 sequence is CASTPPTGSGELFF. In DNA, the CDR3 is TGTGCCAGCACCCCCCCTACAGGGTCCGGGGAGCTGTTTTTT. The V call is TRBV9, the J call TRBJ2-2; maybe TRBD1 (6 bases). The CDR3 runs 14 residues. Germline V gives CDR1 SGDLS, CDR2 YYNGEE. The germline V and J ends were trimmed by 6 bases and 6 bases, with 15 bases remaining between them.

The chain uses TRBV5-4 and TRBJ1-1; D gene unclear. Germline lookup yields CDR1 SGHNT and CDR2 YYREEE (reference sequence). This CDR3 comprises 13 residues. V lost 2 bases and J lost 4, with 9 bases in between. The CDR3 DNA reads TGTGCCAGCAGCTTATTTCTTGGCACTGAAGCTTTCTTT. This codes for CASSLFLGTEAFF.

This rearrangement joins TRBV9 to TRBJ2-7; no firm D call. The CDR3 runs 14 residues. CDR1 SGDLS and CDR2 YYNGEE come from the germline V gene. The V gene lost 4 bases and the J gene lost 0 bases, with 11 bases spanning the gap. The CDR3, as DNA: TGTGCCAGCAGCACTGGAGTTCCCTCCTACGAGCAGTACTTC. It translates to CASSTGVPSYEQYF.

V gene TRBV2 combines with J gene TRBJ1-5, with TRBD1 matching 8 bases. Per the germline V gene, CDR1 is SNHLY and CDR2 is FYNNEI. The J segment lost 5 bases and the V segment lost 6 bases, leaving 3 bases of the junction unmatched. The CDR3 covers 13 residues. The CDR3 DNA follows: TGTGCCAGCAGCGCGGACAGGGATCAGCCCCAGCATTTT. This encodes CASSADRDQPQHF.

The genes are TRBV7-9 and TRBJ1-3, with unresolved D. From germline, CDR1 is SEHNR and CDR2 FQNEAQ (reference sequence). V was shortened by 2 bases and J by 7 bases, with 6 bases between the two germline ends. The CDR3 sequence is 12 residues long. The DNA for the CDR3 is TGTGCCAGCAGCTTAAAGTACAACACCATATATTTT. Encoded protein: CASSLKYNTIYF.

The J gene is TRBJ1-2, the V gene TRBV25-1, with D possibly matching TRBD1 (5 bases). This CDR3 spans 13 amino acids. Per germline, CDR1 MGHDK and CDR2 SYGVNS. V lost 5 bases and J 8 bases, leaving 15 bases between the germline ends. The CDR3 protein is CASSTPGTRGYTF. For the CDR3, the DNA is TGTGCCAGCAGTACGCCAGGGACGCGCGGCTACACCTTC.

The chain carries TRBV12-5 and TRBJ1-2; 7 positions match TRBD1. V lost 5 bases to trimming and J lost 2 bases; unmatched junction nucleotides: 8. The CDR3 spans 15 residues. The germline gives CDR1 LGHNT, CDR2 FRNRAP. CDR3: CASGNTGQLNYGYTF. CDR3 DNA: TGTGCTAGTGGTAACACGGGACAGCTCAACTATGGCTACACCTTC.

This sequence joins TRBV7-7 and TRBJ2-7; 7 bases are a match to TRBD1. Germline assignment: CDR1 SSHAT and CDR2 FNYEAQ (reference sequence). This CDR3 is built from 14 residues. The trim removed 5 bases at V and 3 bases at J, leaving 7 bases unmatched. CDR3 DNA: TGTGCCAGCAGCCCAGACAGGGTTGGCTACGAGCAGTACTTC. Encoded protein: CASSPDRVGYEQYF.

The rearrangement joins TRBV4-2 to TRBJ2-3; TRBD2 matches at 9 bases. V lost 5 bases to trimming and J lost 1 base; unmatched junction nucleotides: 4. Germline values: CDR1 LGHNA, CDR2 YNFKEQ. CDR3 length: 15 amino acids. CDR3 sequence (DNA): TGTGCCAGCAGCACCTCTAGCGGGGGCACAGATACGCAGTATTTT. Translated: CASSTSSGGTDTQYF.

The V call is TRBV5-6, the J call TRBJ2-1; TRBD1 is a possible D gene (6 bases). The CDR3 spans 14 residues. Trimming removed 4 bases from V and 8 bases from J, with 16 bases in between. From germline, CDR1 is SGHDT and CDR2 YYEEEE. CDR3 protein: CASSPYRVRDEQFF. DNA of the CDR3: TGTGCCAGCAGCCCTTACAGGGTACGGGATGAGCAGTTCTTC.

This clone was seen once. The rearrangement joins TRBV24-1 to TRBJ2-2; no clear D. The CDR3 sequence is 15 residues long. Germline loops: CDR1 KGHDR, CDR2 SFDVKD. Trimming shortened V by 3 bases and J by 2 bases, and 9 bases separated the two germline ends. This CDR3 reads CATSDISINTGELFF. For the CDR3, the DNA is TGTGCCACCAGTGATATCTCAATAAACACCGGGGAGCTGTTTTTT.

The genes are TRBV6-5 and TRBJ2-1, with 11 bases lining up with TRBD2. CDR1 is MNHEY, CDR2 SVGAGI, per germline. J was trimmed by 7 bases and V by 4 bases; bases with no gene match: 6. The CDR3 length is 15 residues. CDR3 coding DNA: TGTGCCAGCAGTTTAAATAGACTAGCGGGAAATGAGCAGTTCTTC. It codes for CASSLNRLAGNEQFF.

This clone was detected only once. The chain has TRBV5-4 and TRBJ1-2, with TRBD1 matching over 7 bases. The CDR3 sequence is 14 residues long. Germline CDR1 SGHNT, CDR2 YYREEE (reference sequence). Unmatched junction bases numbered 5, after V lost 3 bases and J lost 3 bases. Here the CDR3 DNA reads TGTGCCAGCAGCTCCTACAGGGGTTACTATGGCTACACCTTC. It yields the protein CASSSYRGYYGYTF.

The chain combines TRBV7-2 with TRBJ2-1; TRBD2 matches at 14 bases. The CDR3 consists of 16 residues. The germline V gene has CDR1 SGHTA and CDR2 FQGNSA. Unmatched junction bases numbered 7, after V lost 3 bases and J lost 9 bases. CDR3 region: CASSFTGTSGSFEQFF. The CDR3, as DNA: TGTGCCAGCAGCTTTACCGGGACTAGCGGGAGTTTTGAGCAGTTCTTC.